The clone carrying this TCR beta chain was detected ten times or more. RNA transcripts yielded amplified TCR beta CDR3 regions. Initially, a first-round RT-PCR of the TCR CDR3 employed the HTBI primer set. Using its own MiXCR run on the multiplex PCR reads, TCRdb lists one record per CDR3 protein. The repertoire holds fewer than 650,000 distinct CDR3 sequences, with 14% to 15% as singletons. The data are from a study of T cells in Graves' hyperthyroidism and ophthalmopathy. V gave up 1 base and J gave up 3 bases, with 13 bases separating them. The length of the CDR3 is 15 residues. Germline V gene lookup returns CDR1 SGHRS and CDR2 YFSETQ. Lactation, pregnancy, other autoimmune disease or uncontrolled infection led to exclusion of patients.

The sequenced sample consisted of blood. J is TRBJ1-1 and V is TRBV5-1; the D is unclear. This TCR was recovered from a woman aged 40 to 50 with Graves' ophthalmopathy. The CDR3 loop reads CASSLSDGIYTEAFF. In nucleotides, the CDR3 is TGCGCCAGCAGCTTGTCCGACGGGATCTACACTGAAGCTTTCTTT.